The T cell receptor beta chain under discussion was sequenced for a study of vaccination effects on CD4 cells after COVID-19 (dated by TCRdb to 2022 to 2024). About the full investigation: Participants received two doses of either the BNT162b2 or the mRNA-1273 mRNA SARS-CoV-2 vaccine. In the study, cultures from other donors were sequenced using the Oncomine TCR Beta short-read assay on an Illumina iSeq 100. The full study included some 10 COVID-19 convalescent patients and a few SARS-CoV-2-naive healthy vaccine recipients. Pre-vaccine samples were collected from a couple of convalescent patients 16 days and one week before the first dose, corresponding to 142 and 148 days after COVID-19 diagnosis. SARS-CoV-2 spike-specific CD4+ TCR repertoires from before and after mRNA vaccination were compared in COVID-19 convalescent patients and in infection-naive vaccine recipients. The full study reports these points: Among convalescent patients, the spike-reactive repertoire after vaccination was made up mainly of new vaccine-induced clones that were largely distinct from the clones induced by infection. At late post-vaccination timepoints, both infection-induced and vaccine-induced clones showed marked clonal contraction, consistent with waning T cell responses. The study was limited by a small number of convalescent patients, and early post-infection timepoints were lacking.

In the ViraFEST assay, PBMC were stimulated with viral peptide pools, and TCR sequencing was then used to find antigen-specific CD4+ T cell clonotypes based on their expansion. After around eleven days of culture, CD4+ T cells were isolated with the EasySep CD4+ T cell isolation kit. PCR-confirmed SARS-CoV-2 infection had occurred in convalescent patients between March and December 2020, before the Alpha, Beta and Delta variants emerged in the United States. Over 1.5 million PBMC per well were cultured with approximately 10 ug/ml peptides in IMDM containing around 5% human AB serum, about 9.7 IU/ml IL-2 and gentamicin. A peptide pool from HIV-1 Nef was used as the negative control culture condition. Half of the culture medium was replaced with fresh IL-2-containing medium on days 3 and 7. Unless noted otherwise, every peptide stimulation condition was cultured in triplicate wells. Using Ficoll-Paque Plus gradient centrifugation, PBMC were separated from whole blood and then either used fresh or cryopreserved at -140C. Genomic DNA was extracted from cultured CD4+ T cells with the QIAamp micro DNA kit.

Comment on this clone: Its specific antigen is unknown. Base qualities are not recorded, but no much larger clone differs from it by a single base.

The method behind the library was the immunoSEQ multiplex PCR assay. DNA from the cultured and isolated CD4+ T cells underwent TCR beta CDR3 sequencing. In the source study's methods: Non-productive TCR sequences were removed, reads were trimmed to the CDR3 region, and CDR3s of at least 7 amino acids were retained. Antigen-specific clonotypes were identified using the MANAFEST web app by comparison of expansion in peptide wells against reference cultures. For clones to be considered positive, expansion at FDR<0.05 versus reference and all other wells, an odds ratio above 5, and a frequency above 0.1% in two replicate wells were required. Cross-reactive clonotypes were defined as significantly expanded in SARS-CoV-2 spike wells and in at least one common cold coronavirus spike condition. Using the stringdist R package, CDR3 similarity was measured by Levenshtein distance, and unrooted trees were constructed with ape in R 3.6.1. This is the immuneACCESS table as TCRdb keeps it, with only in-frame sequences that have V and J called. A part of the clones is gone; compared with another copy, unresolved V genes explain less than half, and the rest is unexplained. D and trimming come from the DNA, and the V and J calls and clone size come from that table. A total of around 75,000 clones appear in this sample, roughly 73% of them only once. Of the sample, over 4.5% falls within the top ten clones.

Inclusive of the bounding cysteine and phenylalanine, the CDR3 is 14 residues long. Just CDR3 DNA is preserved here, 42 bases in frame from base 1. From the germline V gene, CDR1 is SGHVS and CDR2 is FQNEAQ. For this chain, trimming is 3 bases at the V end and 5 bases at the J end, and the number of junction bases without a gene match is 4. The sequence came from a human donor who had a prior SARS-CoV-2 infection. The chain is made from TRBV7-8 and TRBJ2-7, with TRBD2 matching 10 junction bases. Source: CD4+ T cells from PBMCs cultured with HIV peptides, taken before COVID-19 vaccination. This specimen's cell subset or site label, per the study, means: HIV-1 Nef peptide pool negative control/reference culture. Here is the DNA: TGTGCCAGCAGCTTTAGCGGGGGGTTCGACGAGCAGTACTTC. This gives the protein CASSFSGGFDEQYF.